The 26 T cell receptor beta chains presented below share a single source sample, sequenced in a study of T cell responses to AZD1222 COVID-19 vaccine. Here immunoSEQ multiplex PCR was the method, and the copy in TCRdb shows in-frame clones only, minus some. The profile shows about 110,000 clones, 94% of them singletons. The input for sequencing was peripheral blood, taken 28 days after the second AZD1222 dose. The receptors were sampled from an adult who received the AZD1222 COVID-19 vaccine.

The rearrangement uses TRBV29-1 and TRBJ2-3; no reliable D call. The CDR3 covers 13 residues. The germline V gene encodes CDR1 SQVTM and CDR2 ANQGSEA. The V end was cut by 5 bases, the J end by 5 bases, with 14 bases between. The CDR3 DNA is TGCAGCGTTCTGTTGCAGGCCAGAGATACGCAGTATTTT. It codes for CSVLLQARDTQYF.

This clone was observed a single time. The chain recombines TRBV7-9 with TRBJ2-5; 10 positions match TRBD2. The junction had 14 bases not matched to a gene; V was cut back by 5 bases and J by 2 bases. CDR1 and CDR2 (germline): SEHNR, FQNEAQ (reference sequence). The length of the CDR3 is 18 residues. The CDR3 loop reads CASSPQEREGLRQETQYF. For the CDR3, the DNA is TGTGCCAGCAGCCCCCAAGAGCGGGAGGGCCTGAGACAAGAGACCCAGTACTTC.

The V gene is TRBV6-1, the J gene TRBJ1-5, with D tentatively TRBD1 (5 bases). The V end was cut by 2 bases, the J end by 4 bases, with 9 bases between. Germline V lookup: CDR1 MNHNS, CDR2 SASEGT. The length of the CDR3 is 14 residues. The CDR3 here is CASSEKRGNQPQHF. In DNA form, the CDR3 reads TGTGCCAGCAGTGAAAAACGGGGGAATCAGCCCCAGCATTTT.

The gene calls are TRBV6-5 and TRBJ2-5, with D hard to call. CDR1 and CDR2 from the germline V gene are MNHEY and SVGAGI. V shed 2 bases and J shed 5 bases, with 3 bases lying between them. This CDR3 region has 11 residues. This CDR3 reads CASSYGETQYF. DNA of the CDR3: TGTGCCAGCAGTTACGGGGAGACCCAGTACTTC.

This sequence joins TRBV7-9 and TRBJ1-1, with D perhaps matching TRBD1 (6 bases). The CDR3 is made up of 12 amino acids. Germline V gene data show CDR1 as SEHNR and CDR2 as FQNEAQ (reference sequence). With 5 bases removed from V and 5 bases from J, the gap between germline ends came to 9 bases. The CDR3 loop is CASSPGTTEAFF. CDR3 DNA: TGTGCCAGCAGCCCAGGGACAACTGAAGCTTTCTTT.

Only one count was recorded for this clone. The V call is TRBV5-5, the J call TRBJ1-2; D might be TRBD1 (5 bases). CDR1 and CDR2 (germline): SGHKS, YYEKEE (reference sequence). V lost 0 bases and J lost 5, with 14 bases in between. The CDR3 sequence is 15 residues long. This CDR3 reads CASSLGQTFLYGYTF. The CDR3 DNA follows: TGTGCCAGCAGCTTGGGACAGACCTTCTTATATGGCTACACCTTC.

This clone showed up just once. The chain recombines TRBV5-4 with TRBJ2-2; 7 nucleotides line up with TRBD1. The germline V gene encodes CDR1 SGHNT and CDR2 YYREEE (reference sequence). The CDR3 covers 17 residues. J was trimmed by 1 base and V by 0 bases; bases with no gene match: 6. CDR3 loop: CASSLALGQRNTGELFF. Written as DNA, the CDR3 is TGTGCCAGCAGCTTGGCACTGGGACAGAGGAACACCGGGGAGCTGTTTTTT.

This rearrangement joins TRBV21-1 to TRBJ2-2; TRBD1 is taken as the D call from the table, unchecked against the DNA. TRBV21-1 is deemed a pseudogene. This CDR3 has 15 amino acids. In DNA form, the CDR3 reads TGTGCCAGCAGCAAAGGGTTACTTGGGCCCGGGGAGCTGTTTTTT. Translated: CASSKGLLGPGELFF.

The CDR3 region has the DNA TGTGCCAGCAGTGACCATCACCGGGGGAGAACTGGAAACACCATATATTTT. The encoded protein is CASSDHHRGRTGNTIYF. The V and J genes are TRBV6-4 and TRBJ1-3; D possibly corresponds to TRBD1 (5 bases). Trimming pared 2 bases from V and 2 bases from J, leaving 16 bases between. This CDR3 is built from 17 residues. Germline V gene sequence: CDR1 MRHNA, CDR2 SNTAGT.

The chain combines TRBV12-3 or TRBV12-4 with TRBJ2-1; D is uncertain. Deletions cut 5 bases from V and 6 bases from J, with 5 bases between. CDR3 length: 11 residues. The CDR3 DNA sequence: TGTGCCAGCAGTGCTGTCAATGAGCAGTTCTTC. Translated: CASSAVNEQFF.

The genes are TRBV27 and TRBJ1-5; the D is unclear. The V and J ends lost 2 bases and 6 bases respectively, with 14 bases between them. CDR3 size: 15 residues. CDR1 is MNHEY and CDR2 is SMNVEV in the germline V gene (reference sequence). CDR3 protein: CASSLNDGRIQPQHF. As DNA, the CDR3 is TGTGCCAGCAGTTTAAATGACGGGCGGATTCAGCCCCAGCATTTT.

The chain carries TRBV10-3 and TRBJ2-5; unclear D gene. V lost 6 bases to trimming and J lost 0 bases, with 8 bases between them. Looked up from germline, CDR1 is ENHRY and CDR2 is SYGVKD. This CDR3 is 13 amino acids long. The CDR3 region is CAIRDGNQETQYF. CDR3 sequence (DNA): TGTGCCATCAGGGACGGAAACCAAGAGACCCAGTACTTC.

This chain joins TRBV14 and TRBJ2-1; tentatively, D is TRBD1 (5 bases). V lost 6 bases and J lost 0, with 15 bases in between. Germline-derived CDR1 and CDR2 are SGHDN and FVKESK. The CDR3 loop spans 16 amino acids. The CDR3 sequence: CASRIGALSSYNEQFF. The CDR3 DNA reads as TGTGCCAGCAGGATAGGGGCCTTGAGCTCCTACAATGAGCAGTTCTTC.

The rearrangement uses TRBV4-1 and TRBJ2-7; D is ambiguous. In germline, CDR1 is MGHRA, CDR2 YSYEKL. CDR3 size: 13 residues. V lost 3 bases, J lost 2 bases, and 8 bases lay in between. The CDR3 reads CASSQSETYEQYF. CDR3 coding DNA: TGCGCCAGCAGCCAGTCGGAAACCTACGAGCAGTACTTC.

The chain has TRBV13 and TRBJ1-1; D is perhaps TRBD1 (5 bases). This CDR3 region has 15 residues. Germline V gives CDR1 PRHDT, CDR2 FYEKMQ (reference sequence). Trimming shortened V by 1 base and J by 4 bases, and 13 bases separated the two germline ends. The CDR3 DNA sequence: TGTGCCAGCAGCTTAGAAGATCTCGGGGGCACTGAAGCTTTCTTT. It encodes CASSLEDLGGTEAFF.

This rearrangement joins TRBV12-3 or TRBV12-4 to TRBJ1-5; D unclear. The CDR3 spans 13 residues. V lost 3 bases to trimming and J lost 5 bases, with 8 bases between them. This chain's CDR3 is CASSFRKHQPQHF. The CDR3 DNA sequence: TGTGCCAGCAGTTTCAGGAAACATCAGCCCCAGCATTTT.

V and J are TRBV2 and TRBJ1-1; 9 nucleotides line up with TRBD1. Trimming cost V 8 bases and J 3 bases; bases outside gene matches: 13. The CDR3 sequence is 16 residues long. CDR1 and CDR2 from the germline V gene are SNHLY and FYNNEI. This CDR3 reads CASYEGQGFPYTEAFF. The CDR3 DNA sequence: TGTGCCAGCTATGAGGGACAGGGATTCCCCTACACTGAAGCTTTCTTT.

J is TRBJ2-1 and V is TRBV27; D is unresolved. The germline CDR1 and CDR2 sequences are MNHEY and SMNVEV (reference sequence). The CDR3 is made up of 15 amino acids. Trimming pared 3 bases from V and 1 base from J, leaving 10 bases between. As DNA, the CDR3 is TGTGCCAGCAGTTTTACAGACGGATCCTACAATGAGCAGTTCTTC. This encodes CASSFTDGSYNEQFF.

The chain has TRBV5-6 and TRBJ2-7; D is possibly TRBD1 (7 bases). Trimming took 1 base from V and 5 from J, leaving 10 bases between them. From germline, CDR1 is SGHDT and CDR2 YYEEEE. The CDR3 loop spans 13 amino acids. Here the CDR3 reads CASSLFRGDEQYF. The CDR3 DNA reads TGTGCCAGCAGCTTGTTCAGGGGGGACGAGCAGTACTTC. Complete variable domain (other parts from reference TRBV5-6 and TRBJ2-7): DAGVTQSPTHLIKTRGQQVTLRCSPKSGHDTVSWYQQALGQGPQFIFQYYEEEERQRGNFPDRFSGHQFPNYSSELNVNALLLGDSALYLCASSLFRGDEQYFGPGTRLTVT.

This chain uses TRBV9 with TRBJ1-2, with unresolved D. Germline V gene sequence: CDR1 SGDLS, CDR2 YYNGEE. The CDR3 is made up of 12 amino acids. V lost 4 bases and J lost 7, with 11 bases in between. CDR3 sequence reads: CASSPRRPGYTF. Written as DNA, the CDR3 is TGTGCCAGCAGCCCCCGAAGACCTGGCTACACCTTC.

The chain combines TRBV6-1 with TRBJ1-1; 9 bases map to TRBD1. Germline V lookup: CDR1 MNHNS, CDR2 SASEGT. The CDR3 extends over 17 amino acids. V lost 2 bases to trimming and J lost 2 bases; unmatched junction nucleotides: 9. Here the CDR3 reads CASSERTGAPINTEAFF. The DNA of the CDR3 is TGTGCCAGCAGTGAACGGACAGGGGCACCAATAAACACTGAAGCTTTCTTT.

V is TRBV10-3 and J is TRBJ2-5; the match to TRBD2 covers 11 bases. Germline V CDR1 and CDR2: ENHRY, SYGVKD. The V gene end was trimmed by 5 bases and the J gene end by 3 bases; junction bases not matched to a gene: 8. The CDR3 covers 16 residues. The CDR3 here is CAISTRLAGSKETQYF. The CDR3 DNA reads TGTGCCATCAGTACACGACTAGCGGGGAGTAAAGAGACCCAGTACTTC.

This chain links TRBV10-3 with TRBJ1-2; D is possibly TRBD1 (5 bases). With 2 bases removed from V and 4 bases from J, the gap between germline ends came to 17 bases. Germline loops: CDR1 ENHRY, CDR2 SYGVKD. The CDR3 is 16 amino acids. The CDR3 loop reads CAISEPGAKTGYGYTF. The DNA for the CDR3 is TGTGCCATCAGTGAGCCCGGGGCAAAGACCGGCTATGGCTACACCTTC.

This clone was counted a single time. CDR3 sequence reads: CASTDLNTEAFF. The CDR3 nucleotides are TGTGCCAGCACGGATCTGAACACTGAAGCTTTCTTT. The chain links TRBV12-3 or TRBV12-4 to TRBJ1-1; no clear D gene. The CDR3 has 12 residues. V was shortened by 7 bases and J by 0 bases, with 6 bases between the two germline ends.

The rearrangement joins TRBV9 to TRBJ2-7; D remains ambiguous. The CDR3 consists of 14 residues. CDR1 SGDLS and CDR2 YYNGEE come from the germline V gene. V lost 0 bases and J 0 bases, leaving 7 bases between the germline ends. The CDR3 loop reads CASSVEGLSYEQYF. The CDR3 bases are TGTGCCAGCAGCGTAGAGGGCCTCTCCTACGAGCAGTACTTC.

This clone showed up just a few times. J is TRBJ2-7 and V is TRBV25-1, with D perhaps TRBD1 or TRBD2 (5 bases each). The CDR3 is 13 residues long. V gave up 8 bases and J gave up 4 bases, with 15 bases separating them. CDR1 and CDR2 (germline): MGHDK, SYGVNS. The CDR3 DNA follows: TGTGCCAGCGGGGGAGTACTGTCATACGAGCAGTACTTC. Its protein is CASGGVLSYEQYF.